Shown below are 32 T cell receptor beta chains from a single sample sequenced in a study of blood T cell repertoires in COVID-19. Some clones are missing from TCRdb's copy, which holds only in-frame ones; the method was immunoSEQ multiplex PCR. The data show 100,000 to 150,000 clones, approximately 85% seen once. The material sequenced was peripheral blood. The receptors here all came from an elderly man with active or convalescent COVID-19.

The rearrangement links TRBV28 to TRBJ1-2; a weak D match, TRBD1 (6 bases). Germline V CDR1 and CDR2: MDHEN, SYDVKM. This CDR3 region has 15 residues. Deletions cut 5 bases from V and 4 bases from J, with 17 bases between. CDR3 in DNA: TGTGCCAGCAGTCTGACATACAGGGTACTCTATGGCTACACCTTC. Encoded protein: CASSLTYRVLYGYTF.

CDR3 in DNA: TGTGCCAGCAGCCAGGCGGGGCGATTTAATGGTGGGGAGCTGTTTTTT. Protein sequence: CASSQAGRFNGGELFF. This chain joins TRBV3-1 (or the pseudogene TRBV3-2) and TRBJ2-2; D might be TRBD2 (6 bases). The CDR3 extends over 16 amino acids. With 3 bases removed from V and 8 bases from J, the gap between germline ends came to 19 bases. Germline CDR1 is LGHDT and CDR2 is YNNKEL (reference sequence).

The J gene is TRBJ2-7, the V gene TRBV29-1; weak D call: TRBD1 (6 bases). The germline V gene has CDR1 SQVTM and CDR2 ANQGSEA. The length of the CDR3 is 13 residues. Trimming cost V 5 bases and J 3 bases, with 14 bases left between them. The CDR3 region is CSVFRDTGYEQYF. CDR3 in DNA: TGCAGCGTTTTCCGGGACACCGGCTACGAGCAGTACTTC.

V and J are TRBV7-2 and TRBJ1-2, with TRBD1 matching over 7 bases. The V segment lost 0 bases and the J segment 4 bases; nucleotides outside the gene matches: 2. From germline, CDR1 is SGHTA and CDR2 FQGNSA. The CDR3 has 14 residues. As DNA, the CDR3 is TGTGCCAGCAGCTTAGCGCAGGGGGGCTATGGCTACACCTTC. Translating it yields CASSLAQGGYGYTF.

This chain uses TRBV6-2 or TRBV6-3 with TRBJ1-5, with D possibly TRBD1 on 5 matching bases. The V gene's germline CDR1 is MNHEY and CDR2 SVGEGT. V lost 3 bases to trimming and J lost 2 bases, with 17 bases between them. The length of the CDR3 is 17 residues. CDR3 sequence reads: CASSYSFRQRGNQPQHF. The CDR3 region has the DNA TGTGCCAGCAGTTATAGCTTCCGACAGCGGGGCAATCAGCCCCAGCATTTT.

The chain employs TRBV14 and TRBJ1-1; 8 bases map to TRBD1. This CDR3 is built from 16 residues. V gave up 4 bases and J gave up 3 bases; unmatched junction bases: 10. Germline loops: CDR1 SGHDN, CDR2 FVKESK. The CDR3 loop reads CASSPRQGRLYTEAFF. DNA for the CDR3: TGTGCCAGCAGCCCCCGACAGGGGAGGTTGTACACTGAAGCTTTCTTT.

The chain joins TRBV18 to TRBJ2-7; TRBD2 matches 11 bases. Germline trimming cut 2 bases from V and 4 bases from J; bases unmatched to any gene: 7. The CDR3 consists of 16 residues. Per germline, CDR1 KGHSH and CDR2 LQKENI. The CDR3 sequence: CASSPGASGRLYEQYF. The CDR3 DNA follows: TGTGCCAGCTCACCAGGAGCTAGCGGGAGGTTATACGAGCAGTACTTC. The full variable domain, completed using reference TRBV18 and TRBJ2-7, is NAGVMQNPRHLVRRRGQEARLRCSPMKGHSHVYWYRQLPEEGLKFMVYLQKENIIDESGMPKERFSAEFPKEGPSILRIQQVVRGDSAAYFCASSPGASGRLYEQYFGPGTRLTVT.

CDR3 in amino acids: CAISASVGNTIYF. CDR3 DNA sequence: TGTGCCATCAGTGCCTCAGTTGGAAACACCATATATTTT. This rearrangement joins TRBV10-3 to TRBJ1-3; D call uncertain. The V and J ends lost 4 bases and 3 bases respectively, with 7 bases between them. The CDR3 extends over 13 amino acids. CDR1 and CDR2 (germline): ENHRY, SYGVKD.

V gene TRBV7-2 combines with J gene TRBJ2-5; 7 bases agree with TRBD1. Unmatched junction bases numbered 13, after V lost 0 bases and J lost 9 bases. Germline CDR1 is SGHTA and CDR2 is FQGNSA. The CDR3 runs 16 residues. CDR3 in DNA: TGTGCCAGCAGCTTAGCCGGGACAGTGGGACCGTGGGCCCAGTACTTC. Encoded protein: CASSLAGTVGPWAQYF. Filled out from reference TRBV7-2 and TRBJ2-5, the complete variable domain reads GAGVSQSPSNKVTEKGKDVELRCDPISGHTALYWYRQSLGQGLEFLIYFQGNSAPDKSGLPSDRFSAERTGGSVSTLTIQRTQQEDSAVYLCASSLAGTVGPWAQYFGPGTRLLVL.

The V gene is TRBV29-1, the J gene TRBJ2-7, with 7 bases that match TRBD1. The CDR3 is 11 amino acids. Germline CDR1 is SQVTM and CDR2 is ANQGSEA. The CDR3 DNA sequence: TGCGGGGCAGGGGGAACCTACGAGCAGTACTTC. This gives the protein CGAGGTYEQYF.

The V and J genes are TRBV5-1 and TRBJ2-1; tentatively, D is TRBD1 (6 bases). V was cut by 0 bases and J by 4 bases, with 11 bases left in between. CDR3 length: 15 residues. Germline V gene data show CDR1 as SGHRS and CDR2 as YFSETQ. In DNA, the CDR3 is TGCGCCAGCAGCTTGGCCCAGGGGAATTACAATGAGCAGTTCTTC. Translating it yields CASSLAQGNYNEQFF.

The rearrangement joins TRBV15 to TRBJ2-7, with a tentative D call TRBD1 (6 bases). Trimming removed 1 base from V and 3 bases from J, with 16 bases in between. The CDR3 runs 16 residues. CDR1 is LNHNV, CDR2 YYDKDF, per germline (reference sequence). The DNA for the CDR3 is TGTGCCACCAGCAGAGGACACCTAACAGGGAGCTACGAGCAGTACTTC. This sequence encodes CATSRGHLTGSYEQYF. Full variable domain (remainder filled in from reference TRBV15 and TRBJ2-7): DAMVIQNPRYQVTQFGKPVTLSCSQTLNHNVMYWYQQKSSQAPKLLFHYYDKDFNNEADTPDNFQSRRPNTSFCFLDIRSPGLGDTAMYLCATSRGHLTGSYEQYFGPGTRLTVT.

This chain connects TRBV19 to TRBJ2-3, with D possibly being TRBD2 (6 bases). V shed 10 bases and J shed 0 bases, with 17 bases lying between them. The CDR3 has 15 amino acids. Germline CDR1 LNHDA, CDR2 SQIVND (reference sequence). CDR3 sequence: CATRRSGSSTDTQYF. In nucleotides, the CDR3 is TGTGCCACCAGAAGGTCCGGGAGCAGCACAGATACGCAGTATTTT.

V usage is TRBV28 and J usage is TRBJ1-4; possibly TRBD1 for D (5 bases). Trimming stripped 1 base from V and 16 bases from J, with 13 bases between. The CDR3 consists of 12 residues. Germline CDR1 and CDR2: MDHEN and SYDVKM. The DNA for the CDR3 is TGTGCCAGCAGTTTATCCCCACAGGTCCGGTTTTTT. Its translation is CASSLSPQVRFF.

The chain couples TRBV21-1 to TRBJ1-5. TRBV21-1 is shown as a pseudogene. This CDR3 is 11 amino acids long. The CDR3 protein is CAKSREQPQHF. The DNA for the CDR3 is TGTGCCAAAAGTAGGGAGCAGCCCCAGCATTTT.

The genes are TRBV5-1 and TRBJ1-1; a weak D match, TRBD1 (6 bases). Germline CDR1 and CDR2: SGHRS and YFSETQ. This CDR3 contains 16 residues. Trimming took off 5 bases at V and 1 base at J, with 18 bases between the two ends. As DNA, the CDR3 is TGCGCCAGCAGGGGATCGGACAGATTAAAGAACACTGAAGCTTTCTTT. Protein product: CASRGSDRLKNTEAFF.

The chain recombines TRBV9 with TRBJ2-4; perhaps TRBD1 as D (6 bases). The CDR3 length is 16 residues. Looked up from germline, CDR1 is SGDLS and CDR2 is YYNGEE. Between the trimmed V and J ends, which lost 4 bases and 2 bases, there was a span of 16 bases. CDR3 protein: CASSLGPTGTKNIQYF. DNA for the CDR3: TGTGCCAGCAGCCTGGGGCCAACAGGGACCAAAAACATTCAGTACTTC.

The chain recombines TRBV6-5 with TRBJ2-1, with TRBD2 matching 10 bases. Germline V gives CDR1 MNHEY, CDR2 SVGAGI. J gave up 14 bases and V 7 bases, and 11 bases lay outside the gene matches. The CDR3 covers 13 residues. CDR3 amino acids: CASMVERGGRKFF. The DNA of the CDR3 is TGTGCCAGCATGGTGGAGCGGGGGGGCCGGAAGTTCTTC.

J is TRBJ2-3 and V is TRBV6-5; 7 bases align to TRBD2. Germline V gene lookup returns CDR1 MNHEY and CDR2 SVGAGI. V shed 0 bases, J shed 1 base, and the junction held 4 bases outside the gene matches. This CDR3 comprises 16 residues. CDR3 bases: TGTGCCAGCAGTTACTCGGGGAGCGGGGGCACAGATACGCAGTATTTT. This codes for CASSYSGSGGTDTQYF.

The chain has TRBV11-2 and TRBJ1-4; the match to TRBD1 covers 11 bases. The length of the CDR3 is 14 residues. Germline CDR1 reads SGHAT; CDR2 reads FQNNGV. V was clipped by 0 bases and J by 14 bases; unmatched bases: 5. The DNA for the CDR3 is TGTGCCAGCAGCTTAGATTTCGGGACAGGGGGGCTGTTTTTT. This codes for CASSLDFGTGGLFF.

The gene calls are TRBV19 and TRBJ2-2; 7 bases match TRBD2. The J segment lost 7 bases and the V segment lost 3 bases, leaving 11 bases of the junction unmatched. Germline CDR1 and CDR2: LNHDA and SQIVND (reference sequence). The CDR3 runs 16 residues. The CDR3 nucleotides are TGTGCCAGTAGTATGATCCCCGGACTAGATAGCGGGGAGCTGTTTTTT. Protein: CASSMIPGLDSGELFF. Variable domain in full (rest from reference TRBV19 and TRBJ2-2): DGGITQSPKYLFRKEGQNVTLSCEQNLNHDAMYWYRQDPGQGLRLIYYSQIVNDFQKGDIAEGYSVSREKKESFPLTVTSAQKNPTAFYLCASSMIPGLDSGELFFGEGSRLTVL.

The rearrangement uses TRBV7-8 and TRBJ1-1; 7 nucleotides agree with TRBD1. The CDR3 is made up of 19 amino acids. With V trimmed by 0 bases and J by 0 bases, 13 bases remained unmatched. Germline assignment: CDR1 SGHVS and CDR2 FQNEAQ. The CDR3 loop is CASSLARWRGQYLNTEAFF. DNA for the CDR3: TGTGCCAGCAGCTTAGCGAGGTGGAGGGGGCAATACTTGAACACTGAAGCTTTCTTT.

The chain recombines TRBV30 with TRBJ1-1, with D perhaps TRBD1 (5 bases). Germline lookup yields CDR1 GTSNPN and CDR2 SVGIG (reference sequence). Trimming left V 1 base short and J 8 bases short, with 8 bases between. The CDR3 consists of 11 residues. In DNA form, the CDR3 reads TGTGCCTGGAGTGGGGCAGGGGAAGCTTTCTTT. This encodes CAWSGAGEAFF.

This sequence joins TRBV30 and TRBJ1-1; maybe TRBD1 (6 bases). CDR1 and CDR2 from the germline V gene are GTSNPN and SVGIG (reference sequence). The CDR3 is 15 residues long. V was pared by 1 base and J by 4 bases, with 16 bases between. CDR3 sequence (DNA): TGTGCCTGGAGTGACTGGTTAGGGGGACCCACTGAAGCTTTCTTT. This encodes CAWSDWLGGPTEAFF.

The sample holds one count of this clone. This chain connects TRBV6-1 to TRBJ2-7; TRBD2 agrees at 10 bases. Germline CDR1 is MNHNS and CDR2 is SASEGT. J gave up 9 bases and V 0 bases, and 8 bases lay outside the gene matches. CDR3 length: 15 amino acids. In DNA, the CDR3 is TGTGCCAGCAGTGAAGCAGCGGGGGGGGGCCCAGGGCAGTACTTC. The encoded protein is CASSEAAGGGPGQYF.

The chain joins TRBV4-3 to TRBJ1-1; TRBD1 might be the D (5 bases). Trimming cost V 0 bases and J 1 base, with 9 bases left between them. This CDR3 comprises 15 residues. CDR1 and CDR2 from the germline V gene are LGHNA and YSLEER. CDR3: CASSQDAGQNTEAFF. The CDR3 nucleotides read TGCGCCAGCAGCCAAGATGCTGGACAGAACACTGAAGCTTTCTTT.

The chain joins TRBV2 to TRBJ2-7; D is perhaps TRBD1 (5 bases). Germline CDR1 SNHLY, CDR2 FYNNEI. Trimming took off 6 bases at V and 6 bases at J, with 9 bases between the two ends. The CDR3 has 11 residues. The CDR3 region is CASRGQGEQYF. The CDR3, as DNA: TGTGCCAGCAGGGGGCAAGGCGAGCAGTACTTC. The full variable domain, its missing parts supplied by reference TRBV2 and TRBJ2-7, is EPEVTQTPSHQVTQMGQEVILRCVPISNHLYFYWYRQILGQKVEFLVSFYNNEISEKSEIFDDQFSVERPDGSNFTLKIRSTKLEDSAMYFCASRGQGEQYFGPGTRLTVT.

V gene TRBV2 combines with J gene TRBJ2-1; 9 positions match TRBD2. Germline lookup yields CDR1 SNHLY and CDR2 FYNNEI. V dropped 8 bases and J dropped 8; count of bases not matched to a gene: 7. The CDR3 consists of 13 residues. The CDR3 spells CASEASGMDEQFF. In nucleotides, the CDR3 is TGTGCCAGCGAGGCTAGCGGGATGGATGAGCAGTTCTTC.

The chain couples TRBV5-4 to TRBJ1-3; TRBD1 agrees at 8 bases. Germline V CDR1 and CDR2: SGHNT, YYREEE (reference sequence). The CDR3 extends over 14 amino acids. V shed 4 bases, J shed 13 bases, and the junction held 13 bases outside the gene matches. In DNA form, the CDR3 reads TGTGCCAGCAGCCCGGACAGGGCGGTCCGTCCGATATATTTT. Translating it yields CASSPDRAVRPIYF.

The rearrangement joins TRBV9 to TRBJ1-3; TRBD1 might be the D (6 bases). Germline V gene lookup returns CDR1 SGDLS and CDR2 YYNGEE. The CDR3 spans 16 residues. Trimming stripped 3 bases from V and 2 bases from J, with 15 bases between. The CDR3 here is CASSATDRRTGNTIYF. The CDR3 nucleotides read TGTGCCAGCAGCGCGACGGACAGACGAACTGGAAACACCATATATTTT.

The chain uses TRBV11-3 and TRBJ2-7; D possibly corresponds to TRBD2 (6 bases). V was shortened by 3 bases and J by 2 bases, with 11 bases between the two germline ends. From germline, CDR1 is SGHNT and CDR2 YENEEA. This CDR3 spans 14 amino acids. Written as DNA, the CDR3 is TGTGCCAGCAGCTTCCGGGGGAGCCCCTACGAGCAGTACTTC. It specifies CASSFRGSPYEQYF. The entire variable domain, with the rest obtained from reference TRBV11-3 and TRBJ2-7, is as follows: EAGVVQSPRYKIIEKKQPVAFWCNPISGHNTLYWYLQNLGQGPELLIRYENEEAVDDSQLPKDRFSAERLKGVDSTLKIQPAELGDSAVYLCASSFRGSPYEQYFGPGTRLTVT.

V gene TRBV5-8 combines with J gene TRBJ1-3, with D unresolved. V lost 4 bases, J lost 0 bases, and 11 bases lay in between. Germline assignment: CDR1 SGHTS and CDR2 YDEGEE. The CDR3 is made up of 15 amino acids. The CDR3, as DNA: TGTGCCAGCAGCCGGCGACTGAGCTCTGGAAACACCATATATTTT. It specifies CASSRRLSSGNTIYF. Supplemented by reference TRBV5-8 and TRBJ1-3, the full variable domain reads EAGVTQSPTHLIKTRGQQATLRCSPISGHTSVYWYQQALGLGLQFLLWYDEGEERNRGNFPPRFSGRQFPNYSSELNVNALELEDSALYLCASSRRLSSGNTIYFGEGSWLTVV.